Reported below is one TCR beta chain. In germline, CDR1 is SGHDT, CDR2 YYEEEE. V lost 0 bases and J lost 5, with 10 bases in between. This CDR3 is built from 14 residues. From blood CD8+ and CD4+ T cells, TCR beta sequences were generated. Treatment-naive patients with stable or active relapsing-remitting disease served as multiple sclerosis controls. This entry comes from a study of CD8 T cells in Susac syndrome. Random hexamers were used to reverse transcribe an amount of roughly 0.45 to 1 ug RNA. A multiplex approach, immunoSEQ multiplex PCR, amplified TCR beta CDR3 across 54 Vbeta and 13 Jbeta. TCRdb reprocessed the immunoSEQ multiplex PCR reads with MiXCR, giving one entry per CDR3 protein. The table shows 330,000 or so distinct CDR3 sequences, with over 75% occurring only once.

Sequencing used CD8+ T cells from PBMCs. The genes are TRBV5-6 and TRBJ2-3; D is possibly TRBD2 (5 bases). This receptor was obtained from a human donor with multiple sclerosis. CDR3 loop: CASSLGRLEDTQYF. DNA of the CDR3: TGTGCCAGCAGCTTGGGGAGGCTGGAAGATACGCAGTATTTT.